The source of this T cell receptor (beta chain) is a study of technical replicates of blood from four donors (dated by TCRdb to about 2017). Its CDR3 holds 13 amino acids, cysteine through phenylalanine. Only the CDR3 region is kept as DNA, spanning 39 bases read in frame from base 1. From a lookup of the germline V gene (reference sequence), CDR1 and CDR2 are LNHDA and SQIVND. V has 4 bases trimmed and J has 6 bases trimmed; junction bases matching no gene number 6. Library creation used the immunoSEQ multiplex PCR assay. TCRdb obtained this table from immuneACCESS and retained in-frame rearrangements with V and J assigned. These tables miss some clones; where compared with another copy, unresolved V genes account for less than half of the shortfall, and the remainder is unexplained. The sample table contains about 82,000 clones; only one count was recorded for just under 95% of them. The ten largest clonotypes hold 0.39% of the sample.

A note on this clone: What this receptor recognizes is not known. The record has no base qualities; no much larger clone is one base away.

The chain joins TRBV19 to TRBJ2-7; a stretch of 7 junction bases matches TRBD1. This TCR derives from a human donor in good health. The specimen sequenced was T cells isolated from PBMCs. The CDR3 protein: CASSNEDRREQYF. The nucleotide sequence is given as TGTGCCAGTAGTAACGAGGACAGGCGCGAGCAGTACTTC.